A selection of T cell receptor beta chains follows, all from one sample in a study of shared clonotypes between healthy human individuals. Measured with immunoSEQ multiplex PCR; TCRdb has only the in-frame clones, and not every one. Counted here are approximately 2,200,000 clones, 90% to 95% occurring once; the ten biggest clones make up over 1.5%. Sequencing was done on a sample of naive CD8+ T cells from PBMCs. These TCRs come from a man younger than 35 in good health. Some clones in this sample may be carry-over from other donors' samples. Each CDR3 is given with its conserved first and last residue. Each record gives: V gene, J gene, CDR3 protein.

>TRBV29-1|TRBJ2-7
CSVEEATGSYEQYF
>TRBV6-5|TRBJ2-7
CASRYRTSGAPYEQYF
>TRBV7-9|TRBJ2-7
CASSLGTGKHEQYF
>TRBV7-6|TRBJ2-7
CASSLTGGLYEQYF
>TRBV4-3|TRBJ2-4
CASSQDRGPLQYF
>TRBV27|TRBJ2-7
CASSFGTGPRYEQYF
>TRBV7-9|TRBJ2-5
CASSPDSWRGAWTQYF
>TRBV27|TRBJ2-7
CASSRTSSYEQYF
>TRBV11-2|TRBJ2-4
CASSSARDPERGIQYF
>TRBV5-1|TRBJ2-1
CASSFRQGPDEQFF
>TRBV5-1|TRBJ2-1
CASSSGTSSEQFF
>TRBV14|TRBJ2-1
CASSPEWDNEQFF
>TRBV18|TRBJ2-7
CASSPPVFLAGAKEQYF
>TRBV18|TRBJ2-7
CASSPVMESYEQYF
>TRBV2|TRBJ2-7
CASSEAAVLGGYEQYF
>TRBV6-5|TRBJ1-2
CASSYGSSGYTF